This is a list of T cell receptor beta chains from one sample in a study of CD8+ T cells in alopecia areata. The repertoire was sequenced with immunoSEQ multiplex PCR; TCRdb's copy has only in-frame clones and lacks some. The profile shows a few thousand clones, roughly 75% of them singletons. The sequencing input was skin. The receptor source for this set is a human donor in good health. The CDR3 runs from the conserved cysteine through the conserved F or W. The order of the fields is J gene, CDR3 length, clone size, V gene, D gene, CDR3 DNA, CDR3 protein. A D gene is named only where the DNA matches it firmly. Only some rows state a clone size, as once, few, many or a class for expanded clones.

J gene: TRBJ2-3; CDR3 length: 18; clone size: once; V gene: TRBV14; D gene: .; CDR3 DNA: TGTGCCAGCAGCCAATTTTCTAGTTGGCAGGACTCCACAGATACGCAGTATTTT; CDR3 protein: CASSQFSSWQDSTDTQYF
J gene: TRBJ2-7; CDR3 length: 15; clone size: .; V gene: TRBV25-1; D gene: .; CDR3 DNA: TGTGCCAGCAGTGAAGATGTCGGGGGCTCCTACGAGCAGTACTTC; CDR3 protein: CASSEDVGGSYEQYF
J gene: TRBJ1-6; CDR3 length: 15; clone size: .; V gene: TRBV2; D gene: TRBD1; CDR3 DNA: TGTGCCAGCAGTGAAATACAGGGGGCGAATTCACCCCTCCACTTT; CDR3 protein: CASSEIQGANSPLHF
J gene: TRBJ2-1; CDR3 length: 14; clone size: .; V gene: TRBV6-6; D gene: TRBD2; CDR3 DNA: TGTGCCAGGGCTGGCCAGCGGGGGACTAATGAGCAGTTCTTC; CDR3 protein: CARAGQRGTNEQFF
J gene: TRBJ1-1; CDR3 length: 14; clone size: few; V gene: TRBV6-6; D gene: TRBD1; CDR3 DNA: TGTGCCAGCACATTAGGGGACAGGGCCACTGAAGCTTTCTTT; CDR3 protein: CASTLGDRATEAFF
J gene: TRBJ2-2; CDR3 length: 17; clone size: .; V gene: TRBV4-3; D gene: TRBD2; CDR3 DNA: TGCGCCAGCAGCCAAGATTGGTTGGGGACTAGTCCCGGGGAGCTGTTTTTT; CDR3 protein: CASSQDWLGTSPGELFF
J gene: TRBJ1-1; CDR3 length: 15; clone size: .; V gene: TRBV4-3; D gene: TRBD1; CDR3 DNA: TGCGCCAGCACCCTCGACAGGGCTCGGGACACTGAAGCTTTCTTT; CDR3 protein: CASTLDRARDTEAFF
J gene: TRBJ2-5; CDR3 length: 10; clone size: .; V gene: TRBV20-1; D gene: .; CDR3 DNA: TGCAGTGCTGGAGACAGCACCCAGTACTTC; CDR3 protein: CSAGDSTQYF
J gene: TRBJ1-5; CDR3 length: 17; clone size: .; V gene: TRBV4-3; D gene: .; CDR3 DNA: TGCGCCAGCAGCCAAGAATGGAGGCAGGAGGTAGGGCAGCCCCAGCATTTT; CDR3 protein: CASSQEWRQEVGQPQHF
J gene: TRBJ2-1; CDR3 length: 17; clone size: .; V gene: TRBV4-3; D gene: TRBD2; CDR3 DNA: TGCGCCAGCAGCGACCGAGAGGGACTAGCGGGGGTCAATGAGCAGTTCTTC; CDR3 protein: CASSDREGLAGVNEQFF
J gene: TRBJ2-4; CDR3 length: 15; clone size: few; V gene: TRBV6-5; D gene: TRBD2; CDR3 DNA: TGTGCCAGCAGTTATACGGGGGGGCCCGGGGACATTCAGTACTTC; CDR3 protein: CASSYTGGPGDIQYF
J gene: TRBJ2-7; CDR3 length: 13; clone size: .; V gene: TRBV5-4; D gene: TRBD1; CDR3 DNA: TGTGCCAGCAGGCCGGGACAGGGCTTCGAGCAGTACTTC; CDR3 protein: CASRPGQGFEQYF
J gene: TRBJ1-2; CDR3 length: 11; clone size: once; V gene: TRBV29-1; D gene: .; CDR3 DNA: TGCAGCGTGGAGGGGATCTATGGCTACACCTTC; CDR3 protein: CSVEGIYGYTF
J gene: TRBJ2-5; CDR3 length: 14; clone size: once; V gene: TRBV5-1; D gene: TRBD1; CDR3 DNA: TGCGCCAGCAGCGACGGGGCAGGGGGCGAGACCCAGTACTTC; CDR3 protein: CASSDGAGGETQYF
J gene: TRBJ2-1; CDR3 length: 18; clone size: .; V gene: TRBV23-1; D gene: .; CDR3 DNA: TGCGCCAGCAGTCAATCGTACCGCGGCAGCGAAGCCTACAATGAGCAGTTCTTC; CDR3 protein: CASSQSYRGSEAYNEQFF
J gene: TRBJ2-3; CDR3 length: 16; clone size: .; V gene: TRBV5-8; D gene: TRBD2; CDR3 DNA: TGTGCCAGCAGCCCGACCCGTACTAGCGGGGCAGATACGCAGTATTTT; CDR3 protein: CASSPTRTSGADTQYF
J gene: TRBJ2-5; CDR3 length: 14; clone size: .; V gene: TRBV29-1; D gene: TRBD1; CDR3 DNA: TGCAGCGCTAGGGACAGGCTACGCCAAGAGGCCCAGTACTTC; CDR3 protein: CSARDRLRQEAQYF
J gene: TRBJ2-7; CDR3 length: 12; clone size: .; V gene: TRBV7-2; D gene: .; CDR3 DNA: TGTGCCAGCAGCCTGAGCTCCTACGAGCAGTACTTC; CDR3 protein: CASSLSSYEQYF
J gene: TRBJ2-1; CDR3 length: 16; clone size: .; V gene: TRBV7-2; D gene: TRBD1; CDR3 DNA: TGTGCCAGCAGCCCTCGGGCGGGACAGGCCTACAATGAGCAGTTCTTC; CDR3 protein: CASSPRAGQAYNEQFF
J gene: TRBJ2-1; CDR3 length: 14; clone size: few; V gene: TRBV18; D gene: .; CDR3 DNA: TGTGCCAGCTCACTCCAGGGGTTGGGCAATGAGCAGTTCTTC; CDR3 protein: CASSLQGLGNEQFF
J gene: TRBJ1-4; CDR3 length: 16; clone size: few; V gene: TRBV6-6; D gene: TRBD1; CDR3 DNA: TGTGCCAGCAGCCATAGACGGACAGGGTCTAATGAAAAACTGTTTTTT; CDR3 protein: CASSHRRTGSNEKLFF
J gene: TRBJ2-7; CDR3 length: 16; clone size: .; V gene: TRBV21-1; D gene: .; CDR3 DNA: TGTGCCAGCCCGCGGGTTGACAGGGTCTTTATCTACGAGCAGTACTTC; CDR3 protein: CASPRVDRVFIYEQYF
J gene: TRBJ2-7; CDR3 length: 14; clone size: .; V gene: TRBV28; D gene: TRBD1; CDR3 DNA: TGTGCCAGCAGTTTACTCCCGGGACAGGATTCCCAGTACTTC; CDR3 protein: CASSLLPGQDSQYF
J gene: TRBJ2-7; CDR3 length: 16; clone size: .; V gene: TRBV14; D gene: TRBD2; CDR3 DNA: TGTGCCAGCAGCCAAGATCAACTAGCGGGGAACTACGAGCAGTACTTC; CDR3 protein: CASSQDQLAGNYEQYF
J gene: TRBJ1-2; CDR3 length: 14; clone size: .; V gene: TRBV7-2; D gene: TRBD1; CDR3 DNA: TGTGCCAGCAGCTTAGGCAGGGGGCAGGATGGCTACACCTTC; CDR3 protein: CASSLGRGQDGYTF
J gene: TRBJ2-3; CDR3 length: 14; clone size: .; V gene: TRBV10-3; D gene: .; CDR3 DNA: TGTGCCATCAGTGAAGGAGGGTTAGGAGATACGCAGTATTTT; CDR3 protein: CAISEGGLGDTQYF